A single sample is the source of the 25 T cell receptor beta chains below, sequenced in a study of T-cell memory formation after mild COVID-19 (dated by TCRdb to 2020 to 2023). Receptors were amplified or captured by 5' RACE. The reads were generated on an Illumina NovaSeq 6000. TCRdb ran its own pipeline on the public reads, namely fastp trimming at Q25 and MiXCR clone calling, and kept in-frame beta chains. Rows are unified per CDR3 protein, each entry keeping the most common DNA and genes. The table for this sample lists hundreds of thousands of distinct CDR3 sequences; around a sixth of them were counted only once. Clones ranked in the top ten supply around 24% of the sample. The sequencing input was PBMCs or a T cell subset sorted from them (not recorded which). These receptors were obtained from a man aged 18-30 years who had mild COVID-19 (a few samples of this study predate the infection). The sample titles of this study are shuffled in the database, so cell type and time point are left out; the donor was told from shared clones.

This clonotype was seen a handful of times. In nucleotides, the CDR3 is TGTGCCACCAGCAGAGATATCAAGTTCCTGGAGACCCAGTACTTC. It encodes CATSRDIKFLETQYF. The chain has TRBV15 and TRBJ2-5; no reliable D call. Germline CDR1 and CDR2: LNHNV and YYDKDF (reference sequence). This CDR3 has 15 residues. V lost 0 bases and J 5 bases, leaving 13 bases between the germline ends.

This clonotype was found a few times. This chain connects TRBV9 to TRBJ2-7; 9 nucleotides align to TRBD2. After removal of 4 bases from V and 3 bases from J, the junction contained 8 bases not matched to a gene. The CDR3 has 15 residues. Germline values: CDR1 SGDLS, CDR2 YYNGEE. CDR3: CASSPISGGYYEQYF. For the CDR3, the DNA is TGTGCCAGCAGCCCCATAAGCGGGGGGTACTACGAGCAGTACTTC. Supplemented by reference TRBV9 and TRBJ2-7, the full variable domain reads DSGVTQTPKHLITATGQRVTLRCSPRSGDLSVYWYQQSLDQGLQFLIQYYNGEERAKGNILERFSAQQFPDLHSELNLSSLELGDSALYFCASSPISGGYYEQYFGPGTRLTVT.

This clonotype was detected ten times or more. The chain is built from TRBV5-1 and TRBJ2-3, with D perhaps TRBD2 (5 bases). Germline lookup yields CDR1 SGHRS and CDR2 YFSETQ. The CDR3 has 15 amino acids. Trimming stripped 4 bases from V and 5 bases from J, with 17 bases between. The CDR3 nucleotides read TGCGCCAGCAGCCCCGGCGGGTCTGCAGGAGATACGCAGTATTTT. Amino acid sequence: CASSPGGSAGDTQYF.

This clonotype was counted only a few times. The chain carries TRBV5-1 and TRBJ1-1; possibly TRBD1 for D (5 bases). V lost 4 bases and J lost 2, with 15 bases in between. Germline V gene sequence: CDR1 SGHRS, CDR2 YFSETQ. The length of the CDR3 is 15 residues. The CDR3 loop reads CASSLGRTSNTEAFF. CDR3 DNA: TGCGCCAGCAGCCTCGGGAGGACAAGCAACACTGAAGCTTTCTTT.

At least ten counts were recorded for this clonotype. This rearrangement joins TRBV29-1 to TRBJ2-7; a possible D gene is TRBD2 (6 bases). This CDR3 is 12 amino acids long. Germline CDR1 is SQVTM and CDR2 is ANQGSEA. The ends were cut back, 0 bases at V and 9 bases at J, with 12 bases in the middle. CDR3 region: CSVEDHRGGQYF. DNA of the CDR3: TGCAGCGTTGAAGATCATCGGGGAGGGCAGTACTTC.

A few counts support this clonotype. The rearrangement links TRBV6-4 to TRBJ1-2; D is uncertain. The CDR3 covers 14 residues. The V end was cut by 5 bases, the J end by 1 base, with 11 bases between. CDR1 and CDR2 from the germline V gene are MRHNA and SNTAGT. The CDR3 here is CASSPEGFNYGYTF. The CDR3 coding sequence is TGTGCCAGCAGTCCAGAGGGCTTTAACTATGGCTACACCTTC.

This chain links TRBV3-1 with TRBJ1-1; unclear D gene. The CDR3 spans 16 residues. In germline, CDR1 is LGHDT, CDR2 YNNKEL (reference sequence). V shed 1 base and J shed 1 base, with 13 bases lying between them. CDR3 amino acids: CASSQGGITANTEAFF. CDR3 DNA: TGTGCCAGCAGCCAAGGAGGCATTACAGCGAACACTGAAGCTTTCTTT.

This clonotype has a handful of counts. Here the CDR3 DNA reads TGCGCCAGCAGCCAAGGTCTAGCGGGGGGAGAGACCCAGTACTTC. Translated, it gives CASSQGLAGGETQYF. V is TRBV4-1 and J is TRBJ2-5; 11 bases are a match to TRBD2. V was clipped by 1 base and J by 4 bases; unmatched bases: 2. In germline, CDR1 is MGHRA, CDR2 YSYEKL. The CDR3 length is 15 residues.

This clonotype has only a few counts. V usage is TRBV5-6 and J usage is TRBJ2-2; no firm D call. Trimming left V 2 bases short and J 0 bases short, with 11 bases between. Per germline, CDR1 SGHDT and CDR2 YYEEEE. CDR3 length: 16 residues. CDR3 sequence (DNA): TGTGCCAGCAGCTTTTATTCGCCTGCGAACACCGGGGAGCTGTTTTTT. This sequence encodes CASSFYSPANTGELFF.

A few counts support this clonotype. The CDR3 loop reads CSAIGRGGRETQYF. DNA of the CDR3: TGCAGTGCCATCGGGCGGGGGGGCCGTGAGACCCAGTACTTC. This chain uses TRBV20-1 with TRBJ2-5, with TRBD2 matching over 9 bases. The CDR3 contains 14 residues. From germline, CDR1 is DFQATT and CDR2 SNEGSKA (reference sequence). V gave up 6 bases and J gave up 5 bases; unmatched junction bases: 10.

This clonotype was seen a few times. The chain couples TRBV28 to TRBJ2-5, with 8 positions matching TRBD2. The CDR3 is made up of 14 amino acids. Germline assignment: CDR1 MDHEN and CDR2 SYDVKM. V shed 1 base and J 9 bases; nucleotides not matched to a gene: 7. The CDR3 loop is CASSLYSGAGAQYF. The CDR3 nucleotides are TGTGCCAGCAGTTTATATAGCGGGGCAGGGGCCCAGTACTTC.

The chain links TRBV3-1 to TRBJ1-2; D is unclear. CDR1 and CDR2 (germline): LGHDT, YNNKEL (reference sequence). The CDR3 has 15 amino acids. Trimming took 1 base from V and 4 from J, leaving 13 bases between them. The CDR3 sequence is CASSQVWVGAYGYTF. The CDR3, as DNA: TGTGCCAGCAGCCAAGTGTGGGTTGGTGCCTATGGCTACACCTTC. Full variable domain (missing parts from reference TRBV3-1 and TRBJ1-2): DTAVSQTPKYLVTQMGNDKSIKCEQNLGHDTMYWYKQDSKKFLKIMFSYNNKELIINETVPNRFSPKSPDKAHLNLHINSLELGDSAVYFCASSQVWVGAYGYTFGSGTRLTVV.

The chain joins TRBV30 to TRBJ2-3; 8 bases align to TRBD1. Germline values: CDR1 GTSNPN, CDR2 SVGIG (reference sequence). The V segment lost 0 bases and the J segment 4 bases; nucleotides outside the gene matches: 0. The CDR3 has 13 amino acids. Here the CDR3 DNA reads TGTGCCTGGAGTGTACAGGGGGCAGATACGCAGTATTTT. Translating gives CAWSVQGADTQYF.

This clonotype came up a few times. The chain joins TRBV4-1 to TRBJ1-2; D unresolved. The CDR3 is 12 amino acids. Germline V gives CDR1 MGHRA, CDR2 YSYEKL. Trimming pared 4 bases from V and 8 bases from J, leaving 11 bases between. Here the CDR3 DNA reads TGCGCCAGCAGCCCAGACACAGTCGGCTACACCTTC. It yields the protein CASSPDTVGYTF.

This clonotype was recorded a few times. The chain has TRBV28 and TRBJ1-2; a possible D gene is TRBD1 (5 bases). V lost 4 bases and J lost 8, with 14 bases in between. CDR3 length: 13 residues. Germline V CDR1 and CDR2: MDHEN, SYDVKM. The CDR3 loop is CASSYGGVYGYTF. The CDR3 DNA reads as TGTGCCAGCAGTTACGGGGGAGTGTACGGCTACACCTTC.

The chain is built from TRBV5-1 and TRBJ1-1; tentatively, D is TRBD1 (5 bases). Deletions cut 4 bases from V and 3 bases from J, with 16 bases between. Germline values: CDR1 SGHRS, CDR2 YFSETQ. This CDR3 is built from 15 residues. The CDR3 coding sequence is TGCGCCAGCAGCGAGTTGGGGGGGTTCGACACTGAAGCTTTCTTT. It codes for CASSELGGFDTEAFF.

The chain employs TRBV5-1 and TRBJ2-5; 8 nucleotides match TRBD1. Trimming took 2 bases from V and 4 from J; bases not matched to a gene: 7. The CDR3 runs to 15 residues. Germline assignment: CDR1 SGHRS and CDR2 YFSETQ. This chain's CDR3 is CASSLTGQGRETQYF. The CDR3 region has the DNA TGCGCCAGCAGCTTAACCGGACAGGGTCGAGAGACCCAGTACTTC.

This chain links TRBV5-6 with TRBJ2-1, with TRBD2 matching over 10 bases. V was clipped by 5 bases and J by 0 bases; unmatched bases: 8. The germline CDR1 and CDR2 sequences are SGHDT and YYEEEE. The CDR3 length is 17 residues. The CDR3 here is CASRRGSGGSSYNEQFF. The CDR3 DNA reads as TGTGCCAGCAGGAGGGGTAGCGGGGGGAGCTCCTACAATGAGCAGTTCTTC.

The rearrangement uses TRBV6-8 and TRBJ1-1; no clear D. V lost 6 bases, J lost 5 bases, and 22 bases lay in between. Germline V lookup: CDR1 MNHGY, CDR2 SAAAGT. The CDR3 has 16 amino acids. The CDR3 coding sequence is TGTGCCAGCAGAAAAAGGCACCGGGGTTTGGGGACTGAAGCTTTCTTT. This codes for CASRKRHRGLGTEAFF.

CDR3 amino acids: CASSRDHNQPQHF. The CDR3 bases are TGCGCCAGCAGCCGCGACCACAATCAGCCCCAGCATTTT. The chain joins TRBV4-1 to TRBJ1-5; D unresolved. The CDR3 consists of 13 residues. The V end was cut by 4 bases, the J end by 3 bases, with 7 bases between. Per germline, CDR1 MGHRA and CDR2 YSYEKL.

This chain uses TRBV24-1 with TRBJ2-1, with a possible D match to TRBD1 (9 bases). V was shortened by 3 bases and J by 8 bases, with 22 bases between the two germline ends. This CDR3 region has 17 residues. Germline CDR1 and CDR2: KGHDR and SFDVKD. The CDR3 nucleotides read TGTGCCACCAGTGATCCGGGGGGGACAGGGAAAATCGATGAGCAGTTCTTC. As protein: CATSDPGGTGKIDEQFF.

This chain links TRBV12-3 or TRBV12-4 with TRBJ2-1, with 8 positions matching TRBD1. The junction had 3 bases not matched to a gene; V was cut back by 3 bases and J by 5 bases. CDR3 size: 14 residues. CDR3 residues: CASSFRGLDNEQFF. In DNA form, the CDR3 reads TGTGCCAGCAGTTTCAGGGGGCTCGACAATGAGCAGTTCTTC.

This clonotype was picked up a small number of times. The chain carries TRBV7-2 and TRBJ2-2; 9 bases line up with TRBD2. The CDR3 runs to 16 residues. CDR1 and CDR2 (germline): SGHTA, FQGNSA. Trimming removed 5 bases from V and 13 bases from J; junction bases left unmatched: 17. CDR3 region: CASSKIRSGGTAALFF. Here the CDR3 DNA reads TGTGCCAGCAGCAAAATTCGCAGCGGGGGGACGGCGGCGCTGTTTTTT.

This clonotype was seen more than once but under ten times. This sequence joins TRBV6-2 or TRBV6-3 and TRBJ2-1, with 12 bases lining up with TRBD2. J was trimmed by 2 bases and V by 3 bases; bases with no gene match: 8. There are 18 residues in the CDR3. The V gene's germline CDR1 is MNHEY and CDR2 SVGEGT. CDR3 amino acids: CASSYSGLAGGPYNEQFF. The CDR3 nucleotides read TGTGCCAGCAGTTATTCGGGGCTAGCGGGGGGGCCCTACAATGAGCAGTTCTTC.

This clonotype was found many times. Here the CDR3 DNA reads TGTGCCAGCAGCTTGACCTTTTACAACACTGAAGCTTTCTTT. It encodes CASSLTFYNTEAFF. The chain joins TRBV7-9 to TRBJ1-1; D remains ambiguous. The CDR3 has 14 residues. Deletions cut 3 bases from V and 2 bases from J, with 10 bases between. CDR1 and CDR2 from the germline V gene are SEHNR and FQNEAQ (reference sequence). Full variable domain (remainder filled in from reference TRBV7-9 and TRBJ1-1): DTGVSQNPRHKITKRGQNVTFRCDPISEHNRLYWYRQTLGQGPEFLTYFQNEAQLEKSRLLSDRFSAERPKGSFSTLEIQRTEQGDSAMYLCASSLTFYNTEAFFGQGTRLTVV.